This paragraph covers one T cell receptor (beta chain) sequence. MiXCR was run by TCRdb on the 5' RACE reads, yielding one entry per CDR3 protein. The sample lists around 120,000 distinct CDR3 sequences; more than 10% were seen once. The sample belongs to a study of spatial heterogeneity in lung cancer. Background on the study: Any follow-up PBMC samples that were available went on to be sequenced, and the median time to follow-up was around two years after resection. Sequencing consistently turned up more beta-chain sequences than alpha-chain sequences.

Germline values: CDR1 SGHRS, CDR2 YFSETQ. The CDR3 is made up of 15 amino acids. V gave up 0 bases and J gave up 3 bases, with 12 bases separating them. Time point here: blood at routine non-recurrence follow-up after resection. From tumor, nontumor lung or frozen PBMC, whole RNA was taken unsorted for sequencing. The chain carries TRBV5-1 and TRBJ1-1; D may be TRBD1 (5 bases). Here the sequenced sample was PBMCs, taken at follow-up. The receptor's source is a male donor with early-stage non-small cell lung cancer. This chain's CDR3 is CASSLDPRGYTEAFF. CDR3 bases: TGCGCCAGCAGCTTGGACCCTAGGGGATACACTGAAGCTTTCTTT.